The subject of this entry is one T cell receptor (beta chain). What it recognizes is unknown. The collection from each donor was one heparinised blood draw averaging around 100 mL. The source of the sample is a study of beta chain features in type 1 diabetes. Study context: What patients shared with healthy donors was a similar profile of age, gender and cell yields.

Trimming took 6 bases from V and 4 from J, leaving 15 bases between them. Germline CDR1 MNHEY, CDR2 SVGAGI. CDR3 length equals 15 residues. Study-wide findings and caveats: TCRB CDR3s from Type 1 diabetes patients were moderately but significantly shorter in all four CD4+ subsets.

Reverse transcription of all isolated RNA meant that expressed TCRB transcripts were sequenced. It was found that naive, central memory and regulatory T cell samples averaged around 3.5 million reads. TCRdb's table, derived via immunoSEQ multiplex PCR, lists solely in-frame clones and lacks some. The sample has around 300,000 clones, 7% to 9% seen once. The chain is built from TRBV6-5 and TRBJ2-2; possible D gene TRBD2, 5 bases. The sequencing sample was made of central memory CD4+ T cells from blood. The clonotype was recovered from a woman between 18 and 30 years old in good health. The CDR3 protein is CASRAGQRRTGELFF. The CDR3 nucleotides read TGTGCCAGCAGGGCGGGCCAGCGGCGCACCGGGGAGCTGTTTTTT.